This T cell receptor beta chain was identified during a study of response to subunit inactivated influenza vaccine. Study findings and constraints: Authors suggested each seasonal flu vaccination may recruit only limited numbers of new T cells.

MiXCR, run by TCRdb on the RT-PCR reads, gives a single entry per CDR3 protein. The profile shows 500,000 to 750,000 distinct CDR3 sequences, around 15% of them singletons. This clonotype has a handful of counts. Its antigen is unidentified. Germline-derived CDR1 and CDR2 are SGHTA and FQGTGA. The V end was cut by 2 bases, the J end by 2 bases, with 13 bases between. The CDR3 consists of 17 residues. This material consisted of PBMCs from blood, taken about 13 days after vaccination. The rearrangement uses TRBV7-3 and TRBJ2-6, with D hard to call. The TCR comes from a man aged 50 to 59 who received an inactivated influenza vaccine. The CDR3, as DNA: TGTGCCAGCAGCTTACAGAGCTCCCTCCCTGGGGCCAACGTCCTGACTTTC. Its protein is CASSLQSSLPGANVLTF.